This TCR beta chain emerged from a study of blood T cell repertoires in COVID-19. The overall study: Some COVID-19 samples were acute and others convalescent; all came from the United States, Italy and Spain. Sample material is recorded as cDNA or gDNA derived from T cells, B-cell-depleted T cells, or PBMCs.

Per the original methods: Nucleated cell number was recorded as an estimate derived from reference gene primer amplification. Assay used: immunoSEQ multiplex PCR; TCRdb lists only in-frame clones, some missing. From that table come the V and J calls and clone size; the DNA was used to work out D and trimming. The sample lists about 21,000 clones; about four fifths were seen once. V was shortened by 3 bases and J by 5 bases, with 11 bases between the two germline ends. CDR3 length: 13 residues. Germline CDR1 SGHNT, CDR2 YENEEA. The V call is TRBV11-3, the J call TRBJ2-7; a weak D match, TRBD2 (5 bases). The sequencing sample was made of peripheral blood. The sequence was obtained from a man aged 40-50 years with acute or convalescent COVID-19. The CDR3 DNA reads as TGTGCCAGCAGCTTCGGGGTGTCGGACGAGCAGTACTTC. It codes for CASSFGVSDEQYF.